One T cell receptor (beta chain) is described in this entry. Libraries were prepared by immunoSEQ multiplex PCR; TCRdb keeps only in-frame clonotypes and omits some of them. The table includes tens of thousands of clones, 80% to 90% detected once. Germline V gives CDR1 SGHRS, CDR2 YFSETQ. The CDR3 extends over 16 amino acids. V lost 0 bases and J lost 4, with 14 bases in between. The data were obtained in a study of glioma-infiltrating T cells after dendritic cell vaccination. Noted time point: after dendritic cell vaccination, including at tumor progression/relapse. The chain recombines TRBV5-1 with TRBJ1-3, with TRBD1 as a possible D gene (6 bases). The sequencing here drew on blood, taken after dendritic cell vaccination. The sequence derives from a human donor with glioblastoma. The CDR3 loop is CASSLEASGAGNTIYF. The CDR3 region has the DNA TGCGCCAGCAGCTTGGAAGCTTCAGGGGCAGGAAACACCATATATTTT.